Reported below is one TCR beta chain. Its target is unknown. TCRdb's copy holds only in-frame clones and misses some; the assay was immunoSEQ multiplex PCR. The data hold 30,000 to 45,000 clones, with 70% to 90% observed a single time. The data were obtained in a study of T cells in localized non-small cell lung cancer. The length of the CDR3 is 11 residues. The germline V gene encodes CDR1 SGHVS and CDR2 FNYEAQ. The ends were cut back, 9 bases at V and 4 bases at J, with 9 bases in the middle. Study-wide points: Among the top 100 tumor clones, a median about 58 appeared in adjacent lung. Exceeding tumor, uninvolved adjacent lung had the highest T cell clonality. Analysis by sequencing included only one tumor region, so heterogeneity remains possible. An association was observed between higher blood T cell density and longer overall survival.

The V call is TRBV7-6, the J call TRBJ1-1; a weak D match, TRBD1 (6 bases). The sequences come from peripheral blood, collected before any cancer treatment. The TCR sequence derives from a woman aged 35 to 70 with stage I lung adenocarcinoma. The CDR3 bases are TGTGCCAGACAGGGTTGCACTGAAGCTTTCTTT. It is translated as CARQGCTEAFF.